The sequence of this T cell receptor beta chain was determined in a study of cytomegalovirus exposure and HLA in healthy donors. This clone appeared once. 60 Vbeta and 13 Jbeta primers were used in PCR. Some clones are missing from TCRdb's copy, which holds only in-frame ones; the method was immunoSEQ multiplex PCR. Of more than 95,000 clones listed, roughly 81% were seen once; the top ten hold around 1%. The germline CDR1 and CDR2 sequences are LNHDA and SQIVND (reference sequence). Losses at the gene ends were 5 bases for V and 1 base for J; bases not matched to a gene: 2. The CDR3 runs to 15 residues.

The rearrangement joins TRBV19 to TRBJ1-4; TRBD1 aligns across 9 bases. The sequence was obtained from a woman aged 25 to 39 in good health and CMV-seronegative. Sequencing input: PBMCs. In DNA form, the CDR3 reads TGTGCCAGTAGTCCGGGACAGGGAACTAATGAAAAACTGTTTTTT. It encodes CASSPGQGTNEKLFF.